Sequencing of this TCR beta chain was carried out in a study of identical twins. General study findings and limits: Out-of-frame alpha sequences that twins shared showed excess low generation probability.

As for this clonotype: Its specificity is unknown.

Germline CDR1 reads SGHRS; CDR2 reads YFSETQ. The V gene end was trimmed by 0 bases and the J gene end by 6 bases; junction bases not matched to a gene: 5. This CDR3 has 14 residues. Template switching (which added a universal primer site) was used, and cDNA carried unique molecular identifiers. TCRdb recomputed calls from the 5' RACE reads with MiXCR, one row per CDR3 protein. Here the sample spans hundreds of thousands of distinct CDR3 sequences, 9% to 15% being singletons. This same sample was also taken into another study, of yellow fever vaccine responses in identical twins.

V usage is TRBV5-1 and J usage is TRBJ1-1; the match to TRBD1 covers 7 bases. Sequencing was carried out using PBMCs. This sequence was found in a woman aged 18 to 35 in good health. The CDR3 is CASSLGQGMAEAFF. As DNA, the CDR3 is TGCGCCAGCAGCTTGGGACAGGGTATGGCTGAAGCTTTCTTT.